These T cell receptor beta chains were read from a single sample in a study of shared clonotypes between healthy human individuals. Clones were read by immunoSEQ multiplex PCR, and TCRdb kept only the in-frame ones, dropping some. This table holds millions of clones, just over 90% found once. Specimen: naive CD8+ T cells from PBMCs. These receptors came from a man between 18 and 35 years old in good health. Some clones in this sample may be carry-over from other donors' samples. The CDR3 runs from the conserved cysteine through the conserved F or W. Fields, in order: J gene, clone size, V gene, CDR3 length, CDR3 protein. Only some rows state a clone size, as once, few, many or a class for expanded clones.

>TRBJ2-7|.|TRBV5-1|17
CASSLGFFQRDSYEQYF
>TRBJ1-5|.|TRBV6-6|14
CASRPDSSNQPQHF
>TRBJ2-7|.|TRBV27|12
CASSLGRDEQYF
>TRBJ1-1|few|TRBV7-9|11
CASMLGGEAFF
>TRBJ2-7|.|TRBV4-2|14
CASSQEQIDYEQYF
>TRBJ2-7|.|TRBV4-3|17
CASSPSRERNRGHEQYF
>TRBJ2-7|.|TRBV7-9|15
CASSFASGTGNEQYF
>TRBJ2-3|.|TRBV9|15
CASSVVGTYTDTQYF
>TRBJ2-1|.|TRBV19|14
CASSSPGPYNEQFF
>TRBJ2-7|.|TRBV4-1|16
CASSQDRAGGIYEQYF
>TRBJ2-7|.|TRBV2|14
CASSVSGIAYEQYF
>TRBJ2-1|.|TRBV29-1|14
CSVTQGLAGGRGFF
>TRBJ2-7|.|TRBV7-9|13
CASRRTGAYEQYF
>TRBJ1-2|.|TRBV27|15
CASSSTRTGSNGYTF
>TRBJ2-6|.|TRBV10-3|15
CAISRTVAGANVLTF
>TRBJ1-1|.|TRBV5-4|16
CASSSDWGGSNTEAFF
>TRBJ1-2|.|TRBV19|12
CASTGSMGGYTF
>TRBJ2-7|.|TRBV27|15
CASSLWSSGRAQQYF
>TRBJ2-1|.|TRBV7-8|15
CASSTRGGSYNEQFF
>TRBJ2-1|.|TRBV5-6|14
CASSFEGFYNEQFF
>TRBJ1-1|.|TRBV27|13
CASSSDRGTEAFF
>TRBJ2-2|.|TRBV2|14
CASLLLAGGGELFF
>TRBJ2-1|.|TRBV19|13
CASSIGASGRLFF
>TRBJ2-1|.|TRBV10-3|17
CAISESRLAGVIDEQFF
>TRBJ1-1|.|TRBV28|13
CASVITGNTEAFF
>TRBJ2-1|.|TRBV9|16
CASSGTGLAGVNEQFF
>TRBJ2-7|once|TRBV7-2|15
CASSLAPAGSYEQYF
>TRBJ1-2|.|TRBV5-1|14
CASNYDTYNYGYTF
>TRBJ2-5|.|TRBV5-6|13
CASSPDRGETQYF
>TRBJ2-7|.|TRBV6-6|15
CASSYSVFGWYEQYF
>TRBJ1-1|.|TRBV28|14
CASSSPPLNTEAFF
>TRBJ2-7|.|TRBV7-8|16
CASSFGPGGGGYEQYF
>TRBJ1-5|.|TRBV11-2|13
CASSGVQDPWLHF
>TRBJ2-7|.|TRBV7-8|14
CASSLDRSSYEQYF
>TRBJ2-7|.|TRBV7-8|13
CASSWDRASEQYF
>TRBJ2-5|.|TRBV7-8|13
CASSFRQAGTQYF
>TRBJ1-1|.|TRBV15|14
CATSRVTGGGGAFF
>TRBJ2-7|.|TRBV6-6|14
CASIPTPTSYEQYF
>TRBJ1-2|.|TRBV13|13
CASSWGTGSGYTF
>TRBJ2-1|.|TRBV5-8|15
CASSLEGAVYNEQFF
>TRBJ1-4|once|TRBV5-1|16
CASSLWPGGPEEKLFF
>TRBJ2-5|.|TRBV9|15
CASSVGRPPRETQYF
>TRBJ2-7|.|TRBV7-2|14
CASSVAGGGYEQYF
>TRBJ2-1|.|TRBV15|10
CATGGNEQFF
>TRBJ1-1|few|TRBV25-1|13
CASSVGSNTEAFF
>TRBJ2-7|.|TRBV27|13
CASSLRGGNEQYF
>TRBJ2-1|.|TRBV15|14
CATSPTSGGNEQFF
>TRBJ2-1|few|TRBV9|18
CASSVAQLAGDGIGEQFF
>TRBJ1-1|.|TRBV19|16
CASSMRVAGGWTEAFF
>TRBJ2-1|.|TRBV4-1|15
CASAWTASSYNEQFF
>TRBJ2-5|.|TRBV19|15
CASSLNRGPGETQYF
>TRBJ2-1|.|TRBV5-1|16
CASSSSRVTSYNEQFF